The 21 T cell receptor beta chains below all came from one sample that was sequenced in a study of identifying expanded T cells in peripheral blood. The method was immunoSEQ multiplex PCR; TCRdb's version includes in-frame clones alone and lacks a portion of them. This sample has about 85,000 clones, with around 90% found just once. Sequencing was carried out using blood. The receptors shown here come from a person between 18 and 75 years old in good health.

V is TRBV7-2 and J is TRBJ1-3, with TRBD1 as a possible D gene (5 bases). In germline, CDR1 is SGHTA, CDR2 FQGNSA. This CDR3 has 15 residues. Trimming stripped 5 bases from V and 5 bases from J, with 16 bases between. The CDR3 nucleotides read TGTGCCAGCAGCCCGGGGCCCTCTTCCCGAAACACCATATATTTT. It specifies CASSPGPSSRNTIYF.

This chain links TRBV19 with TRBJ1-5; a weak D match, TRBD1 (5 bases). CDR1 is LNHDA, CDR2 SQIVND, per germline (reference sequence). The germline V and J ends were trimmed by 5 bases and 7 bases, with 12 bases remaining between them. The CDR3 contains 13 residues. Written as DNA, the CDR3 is TGTGCCAGTAGTTTCAGGGTGGGCCAGCCCCAGCATTTT. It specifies CASSFRVGQPQHF.

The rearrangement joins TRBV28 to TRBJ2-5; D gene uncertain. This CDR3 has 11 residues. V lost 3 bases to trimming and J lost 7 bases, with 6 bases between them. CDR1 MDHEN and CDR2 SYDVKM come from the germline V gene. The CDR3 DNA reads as TGTGCCAGCAGTTTCTCTGGGACCCAGTACTTC. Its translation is CASSFSGTQYF.

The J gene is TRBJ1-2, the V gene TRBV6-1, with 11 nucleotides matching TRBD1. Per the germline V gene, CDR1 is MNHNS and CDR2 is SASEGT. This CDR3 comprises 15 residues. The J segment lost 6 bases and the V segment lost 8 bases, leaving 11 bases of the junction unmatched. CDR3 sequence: CASVRPLGQGDGYTF. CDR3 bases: TGTGCCAGCGTACGACCCTTGGGACAGGGGGATGGCTACACCTTC.

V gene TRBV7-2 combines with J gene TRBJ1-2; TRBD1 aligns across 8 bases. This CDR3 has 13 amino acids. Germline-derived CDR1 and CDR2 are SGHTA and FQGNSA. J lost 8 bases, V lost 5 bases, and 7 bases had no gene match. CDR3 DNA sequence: TGTGCCAGCAGCCCAGGACAGGGAAGCGGCTACACCTTC. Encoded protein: CASSPGQGSGYTF.

The CDR3 loop is CASSYSAGPYYEQYF. The CDR3 nucleotides read TGTGCCAGCAGTTACTCGGCAGGGCCTTATTACGAGCAGTACTTC. The chain has TRBV6-5 and TRBJ2-7; D possibly corresponds to TRBD1 (5 bases). From germline, CDR1 is MNHEY and CDR2 SVGAGI. The CDR3 has 15 residues. Deletions cut 0 bases from V and 4 bases from J, with 13 bases between.

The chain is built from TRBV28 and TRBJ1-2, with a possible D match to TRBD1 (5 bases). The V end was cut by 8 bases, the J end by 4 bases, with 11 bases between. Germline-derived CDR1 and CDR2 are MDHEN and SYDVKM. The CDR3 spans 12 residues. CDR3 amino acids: CASQTGGYGYTF. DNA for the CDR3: TGTGCCAGCCAAACCGGGGGCTATGGCTACACCTTC.

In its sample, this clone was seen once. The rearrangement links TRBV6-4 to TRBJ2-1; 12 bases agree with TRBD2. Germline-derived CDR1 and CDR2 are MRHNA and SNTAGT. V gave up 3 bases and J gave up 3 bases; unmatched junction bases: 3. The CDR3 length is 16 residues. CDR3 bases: TGTGCCAGCAGTGAGACTAGCGGGGGCCACTACAATGAGCAGTTCTTC. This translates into CASSETSGGHYNEQFF.

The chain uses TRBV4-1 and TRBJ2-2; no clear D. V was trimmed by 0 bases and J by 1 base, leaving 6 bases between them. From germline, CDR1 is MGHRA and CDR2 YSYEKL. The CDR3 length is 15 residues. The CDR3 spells CASSQDLRNTGELFF. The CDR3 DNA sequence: TGCGCCAGCAGCCAAGATCTTAGGAACACCGGGGAGCTGTTTTTT.

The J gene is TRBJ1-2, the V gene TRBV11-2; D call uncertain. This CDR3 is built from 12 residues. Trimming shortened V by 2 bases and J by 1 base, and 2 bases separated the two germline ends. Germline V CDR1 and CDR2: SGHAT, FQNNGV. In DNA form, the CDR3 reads TGTGCCAGCAGCTTATATAACTATGGCTACACCTTC. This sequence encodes CASSLYNYGYTF.

The CDR3 reads CASSYPTGNNEQFF. CDR3 DNA: TGTGCCAGCAGTTATCCGACAGGGAACAATGAGCAGTTCTTC. The chain links TRBV6-5 to TRBJ2-1; 7 bases are a match to TRBD1. J lost 5 bases, V lost 3 bases, and 4 bases had no gene match. This CDR3 is built from 14 residues. Germline CDR1 is MNHEY and CDR2 is SVGAGI.

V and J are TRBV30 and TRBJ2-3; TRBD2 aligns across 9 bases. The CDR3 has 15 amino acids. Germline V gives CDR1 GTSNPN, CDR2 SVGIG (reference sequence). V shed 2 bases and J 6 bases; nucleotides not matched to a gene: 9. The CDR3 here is CAWSMARGGWDTQYF. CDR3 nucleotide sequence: TGTGCCTGGAGTATGGCGCGGGGGGGTTGGGATACGCAGTATTTT.

The CDR3 DNA sequence: TGTGCCAGCAGCTCGCAGGGGAGCTCCTACAATGAGCAGTTCTTC. Translation: CASSSQGSSYNEQFF. The chain has TRBV7-2 and TRBJ2-1; perhaps TRBD1 as D (6 bases). The CDR3 contains 15 residues. V lost 4 bases to trimming and J lost 0 bases, with 10 bases between them. Per germline, CDR1 SGHTA and CDR2 FQGNSA.

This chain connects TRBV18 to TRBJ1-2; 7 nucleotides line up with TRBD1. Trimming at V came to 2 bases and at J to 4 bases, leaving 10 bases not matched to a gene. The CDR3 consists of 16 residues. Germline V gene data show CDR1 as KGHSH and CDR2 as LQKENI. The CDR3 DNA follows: TGTGCCAGCTCACCATCCGGCAGGGGGGTAGGCTATGGCTACACCTTC. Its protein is CASSPSGRGVGYGYTF.

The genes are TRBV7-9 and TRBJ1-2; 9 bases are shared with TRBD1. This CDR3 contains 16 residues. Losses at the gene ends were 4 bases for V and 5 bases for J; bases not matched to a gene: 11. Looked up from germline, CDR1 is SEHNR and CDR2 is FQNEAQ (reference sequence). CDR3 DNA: TGTGCCAGCAGCTCATCATACAGGGGGCAAGGGTATGGCTACACCTTC. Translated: CASSSSYRGQGYGYTF.

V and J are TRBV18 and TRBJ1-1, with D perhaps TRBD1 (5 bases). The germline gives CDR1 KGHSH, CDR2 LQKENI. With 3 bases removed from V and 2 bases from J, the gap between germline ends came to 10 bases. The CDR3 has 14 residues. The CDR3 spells CASSPGGSNTEAFF. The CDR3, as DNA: TGTGCCAGCTCACCGGGGGGTAGTAACACTGAAGCTTTCTTT. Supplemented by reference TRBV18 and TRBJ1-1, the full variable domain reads NAGVMQNPRHLVRRRGQEARLRCSPMKGHSHVYWYRQLPEEGLKFMVYLQKENIIDESGMPKERFSAEFPKEGPSILRIQQVVRGDSAAYFCASSPGGSNTEAFFGQGTRLTVV.

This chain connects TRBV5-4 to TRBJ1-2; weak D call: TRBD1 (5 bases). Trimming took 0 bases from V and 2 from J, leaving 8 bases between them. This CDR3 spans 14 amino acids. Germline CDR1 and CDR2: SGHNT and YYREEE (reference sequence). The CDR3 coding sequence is TGTGCCAGCAGCTTGGAATGGGGGAACTATGGCTACACCTTC. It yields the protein CASSLEWGNYGYTF.

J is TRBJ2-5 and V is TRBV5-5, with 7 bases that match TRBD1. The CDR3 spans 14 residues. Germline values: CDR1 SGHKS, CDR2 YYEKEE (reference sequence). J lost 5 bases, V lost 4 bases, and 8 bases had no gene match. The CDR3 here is CASSHTGAGETQYF. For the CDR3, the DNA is TGTGCCAGCAGCCATACAGGGGCCGGGGAGACCCAGTACTTC.

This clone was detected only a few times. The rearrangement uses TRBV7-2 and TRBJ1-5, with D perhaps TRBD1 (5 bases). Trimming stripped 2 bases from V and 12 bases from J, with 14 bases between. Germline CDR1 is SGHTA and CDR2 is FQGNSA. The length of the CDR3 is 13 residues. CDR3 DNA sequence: TGTGCCAGCAGCTTAAGGCGTTCGGGGGACCAGCATTTT. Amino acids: CASSLRRSGDQHF.

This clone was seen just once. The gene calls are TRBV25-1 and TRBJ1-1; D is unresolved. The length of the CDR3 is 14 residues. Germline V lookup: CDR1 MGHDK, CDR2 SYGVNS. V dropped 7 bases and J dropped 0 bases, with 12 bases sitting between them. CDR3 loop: CASTSDYMNTEAFF. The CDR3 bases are TGTGCCAGCACCTCGGACTACATGAACACTGAAGCTTTCTTT.

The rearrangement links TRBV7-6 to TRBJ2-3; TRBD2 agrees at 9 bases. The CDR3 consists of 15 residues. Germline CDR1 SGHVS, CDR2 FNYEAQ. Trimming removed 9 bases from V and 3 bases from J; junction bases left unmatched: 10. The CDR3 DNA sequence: TGTGCCAGGCCCCCTAGCGGGGATTTAACAGATACGCAGTATTTT. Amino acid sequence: CARPPSGDLTDTQYF.